Each of the 20 T cell receptor beta chains below was sequenced from the same sample in a study of T-cell reconstitution after alpha-beta-depleted transplantation in children (dated by TCRdb to 2016 to 2017). Library preparation was by PCR. Sequencing used an Illumina HiSeq 2500. TCR libraries were prepared with molecular barcoding, using unique molecular identifiers to normalize TCRbeta repertoire quantification. In TCRdb, the public reads were trimmed at Q25 with fastp and aligned with MiXCR, with productive beta chains retained. Rows are unified per CDR3 protein, each entry keeping the most common DNA and genes. The sample table contains hundreds of thousands of distinct CDR3 sequences; only one count was recorded for around 19% of them. Jointly, the top ten make up less than 4% of the sample. Sequencing used PBMCs from the stem cell graft donor, obtained from the stem cell graft. Source of these receptors: a human donor who donated a stem cell graft to a child with acute lymphoblastic leukemia.

The chain has TRBV7-9 and TRBJ2-4; no clear D gene. V was pared by 8 bases and J by 9 bases, with 14 bases between. Germline V gene sequence: CDR1 SEHNR, CDR2 FQNEAQ (reference sequence). This CDR3 is 12 amino acids long. CDR3 nucleotides: TGTGCCAGCGCACAGTCTGGCTCCATTCAGTACTTC. It yields the protein CASAQSGSIQYF.

The chain is built from TRBV20-1 and TRBJ2-1, with 10 bases aligning to TRBD2. CDR3 length: 17 residues. Germline loops: CDR1 DFQATT, CDR2 SNEGSKA (reference sequence). The junction had 10 bases not matched to a gene; V was cut back by 5 bases and J by 0 bases. The DNA of the CDR3 is TGCAGTGCTCCTAAGGCAGCTAGCGGGAGCTCCTACAATGAGCAGTTCTTC. This translates into CSAPKAASGSSYNEQFF.

The chain is built from TRBV7-3 and TRBJ2-7, with 7 bases lining up with TRBD2. The germline CDR1 and CDR2 sequences are SGHTA and FQGTGA. The CDR3 loop spans 12 amino acids. Unmatched junction bases numbered 3, after V lost 4 bases and J lost 6 bases. The CDR3 DNA is TGTGCCAGCAGCTCCCCGGGAGGCGAGCAGTACTTC. Protein product: CASSSPGGEQYF.

This clonotype came up a few times. The gene calls are TRBV5-5 and TRBJ2-7, with 9 bases matching TRBD1. The CDR3 sequence is 17 residues long. Germline V lookup: CDR1 SGHKS, CDR2 YYEKEE (reference sequence). V trimming: 2 bases; J trimming: 3 bases; junction bases outside the gene matches: 12. This chain's CDR3 is CASSFGSGTGFIYEQYF. For the CDR3, the DNA is TGTGCCAGCAGCTTTGGGTCCGGGACAGGGTTCATCTACGAGCAGTACTTC. The full variable domain, its missing parts supplied by reference TRBV5-5 and TRBJ2-7, is DAGVTQSPTHLIKTRGQQVTLRCSPISGHKSVSWYQQVLGQGPQFIFQYYEKEERGRGNFPDRFSARQFPNYSSELNVNALLLGDSALYLCASSFGSGTGFIYEQYFGPGTRLTVT.

The rearrangement joins TRBV12-3 or TRBV12-4 to TRBJ1-1; perhaps TRBD1 as D (5 bases). Trimming pared 6 bases from V and 11 bases from J, leaving 19 bases between. This CDR3 region has 13 residues. CDR3: CASSSGRPVGAFF. The CDR3 DNA reads as TGTGCCAGCAGCTCGGGACGGCCTGTTGGGGCTTTCTTT.

The chain employs TRBV27 and TRBJ2-2, with a possible D match to TRBD2 (7 bases). CDR3 length: 15 amino acids. V dropped 4 bases and J dropped 5 bases, with 14 bases sitting between them. The germline V gene has CDR1 MNHEY and CDR2 SMNVEV (reference sequence). This CDR3 is CASSSGAGETGELFF. CDR3 nucleotide sequence: TGTGCCAGCAGTTCGGGGGCGGGAGAGACCGGGGAGCTGTTTTTT.

The genes are TRBV7-9 and TRBJ1-1; D remains ambiguous. The CDR3 loop spans 16 amino acids. Trimming shortened V by 4 bases and J by 1 base, and 16 bases separated the two germline ends. Germline V CDR1 and CDR2: SEHNR, FQNEAQ (reference sequence). The CDR3 DNA follows: TGTGCCAGCAGCTCCGTCGTCCAACCCCCGAACACTGAAGCTTTCTTT. Residues: CASSSVVQPPNTEAFF.

The table lists this clonotype with a few counts. The chain employs TRBV6-5 and TRBJ1-2, with unresolved D. V dropped 2 bases and J dropped 6 bases, with 16 bases sitting between them. The CDR3 totals 15 residues. Germline V gene data show CDR1 as MNHEY and CDR2 as SVGAGI. The CDR3 here is CASSYPGPGRDGYTF. CDR3 sequence (DNA): TGTGCCAGCAGTTACCCCGGGCCCGGGCGGGATGGCTACACCTTC.

Only one count was recorded for this clonotype. The gene calls are TRBV3-1 and TRBJ2-7; 8 bases match TRBD1. The V gene end was trimmed by 1 base and the J gene end by 4 bases; junction bases not matched to a gene: 15. The CDR3 loop spans 18 amino acids. Germline CDR1 is LGHDT and CDR2 is YNNKEL (reference sequence). The CDR3 spells CASSQARGTGRGRYEQYF. In DNA form, the CDR3 reads TGTGCCAGCAGCCAAGCGCGCGGGACAGGCCGGGGACGATACGAGCAGTACTTC.

This clonotype was seen more than once but under ten times. This rearrangement joins TRBV12-3 or TRBV12-4 to TRBJ1-4; maybe TRBD1 (5 bases). The CDR3 length is 14 residues. Deletions cut 0 bases from V and 5 bases from J, with 7 bases between. Here the CDR3 reads CASSLAGPNEKLFF. DNA for the CDR3: TGTGCCAGCAGTTTAGCGGGACCCAATGAAAAACTGTTTTTT.

The CDR3 protein is CASSPGRLAPKGETQYF. CDR3 DNA sequence: TGTGCCAGCAGCCCCGGGCGACTAGCTCCGAAGGGGGAGACCCAGTACTTC. The V call is TRBV4-2, the J call TRBJ2-5; 7 bases align to TRBD2. CDR1 and CDR2 from the germline V gene are LGHNA and YNFKEQ. Trimming took 4 bases from V and 5 from J; bases not matched to a gene: 16. The CDR3 length is 17 residues.

This clonotype appeared a few times. This chain joins TRBV12-3 or TRBV12-4 and TRBJ2-7, with unresolved D. CDR3 length: 14 amino acids. Trimming removed 3 bases at V and 3 bases at J, with 12 bases between. The CDR3 reads CASSFRKVLYEQYF. The CDR3 DNA reads TGTGCCAGCAGTTTTCGAAAGGTTCTCTACGAGCAGTACTTC.

There are a few counts of this clonotype. CDR3 nucleotides: TGTGCCAGTAGTATATCAGCGGGCCCCAATGAGCAGTTCTTC. Translated, it gives CASSISAGPNEQFF. The chain couples TRBV19 to TRBJ2-1, with a possible D match to TRBD2 (6 bases). This CDR3 comprises 14 residues. Germline lookup yields CDR1 LNHDA and CDR2 SQIVND (reference sequence). Trimming shortened V by 2 bases and J by 6 bases, and 11 bases separated the two germline ends.

The chain links TRBV20-1 to TRBJ2-3, with 7 bases lining up with TRBD1. The CDR3 length is 14 residues. V trimming: 6 bases; J trimming: 0 bases; junction bases outside the gene matches: 6. Germline CDR1 is DFQATT and CDR2 is SNEGSKA (reference sequence). The CDR3 is CSAQGVESTDTQYF. Written as DNA, the CDR3 is TGCAGTGCCCAGGGGGTAGAGAGCACAGATACGCAGTATTTT.

The gene calls are TRBV12-3 or TRBV12-4 and TRBJ1-1; D unresolved. Trimming cost V 3 bases and J 0 bases, with 8 bases left between them. This CDR3 spans 14 amino acids. The CDR3: CASSFLSMNTEAFF. The CDR3 DNA reads TGTGCCAGCAGTTTTTTAAGCATGAACACTGAAGCTTTCTTT.

V usage is TRBV29-1 and J usage is TRBJ2-7; D may be TRBD2 (5 bases). Trimming left V 5 bases short and J 7 bases short, with 15 bases between. Germline V gene lookup returns CDR1 SQVTM and CDR2 ANQGSEA. The CDR3 length is 12 residues. The CDR3 loop is CSVLAGVMEQYF. Here the CDR3 DNA reads TGCAGCGTTTTAGCCGGGGTGATGGAGCAGTACTTC.

This clonotype was seen a few times. The rearrangement joins TRBV28 to TRBJ2-2; D call uncertain. The CDR3 length is 14 residues. Trimming removed 2 bases from V and 4 bases from J, with 8 bases in between. Germline CDR1 is MDHEN and CDR2 is SYDVKM. CDR3 residues: CASSLGSSTGELFF. The DNA of the CDR3 is TGTGCCAGCAGTTTAGGTAGCAGCACCGGGGAGCTGTTTTTT.

This clonotype was counted a few times. The rearrangement uses TRBV19 and TRBJ2-4; D is unresolved. The CDR3 totals 16 residues. Between the trimmed V and J ends, which lost 5 bases and 0 bases, there was a span of 14 bases. Germline assignment: CDR1 LNHDA and CDR2 SQIVND (reference sequence). CDR3 coding DNA: TGTGCCAGTAGTTCTTTAACGATCCTAGCCAAAAACATTCAGTACTTC. Encoded protein: CASSSLTILAKNIQYF. Drawing the rest from reference TRBV19 and TRBJ2-4, the complete variable domain is DGGITQSPKYLFRKEGQNVTLSCEQNLNHDAMYWYRQDPGQGLRLIYYSQIVNDFQKGDIAEGYSVSREKKESFPLTVTSAQKNPTAFYLCASSSLTILAKNIQYFGAGTRLSVL.

The rearrangement links TRBV7-2 to TRBJ1-1; 7 positions agree with TRBD1. J was trimmed by 3 bases and V by 3 bases; bases with no gene match: 4. Per germline, CDR1 SGHTA and CDR2 FQGNSA. The CDR3 contains 14 residues. CDR3 in DNA: TGTGCCAGCAGCTTGACAGGGAGCCACACTGAAGCTTTCTTT. This translates into CASSLTGSHTEAFF.

This clonotype showed up just a few times. The rearrangement links TRBV10-2 to TRBJ2-3; D gene ambiguous. CDR1 WSHSY and CDR2 SAAADI come from the germline V gene. The length of the CDR3 is 13 residues. V was clipped by 3 bases and J by 3 bases, with 7 bases between them. The CDR3 DNA reads TGCGCCAGCAGTGATTACAGTACAGATACGCAGTATTTT. This translates into CASSDYSTDTQYF.